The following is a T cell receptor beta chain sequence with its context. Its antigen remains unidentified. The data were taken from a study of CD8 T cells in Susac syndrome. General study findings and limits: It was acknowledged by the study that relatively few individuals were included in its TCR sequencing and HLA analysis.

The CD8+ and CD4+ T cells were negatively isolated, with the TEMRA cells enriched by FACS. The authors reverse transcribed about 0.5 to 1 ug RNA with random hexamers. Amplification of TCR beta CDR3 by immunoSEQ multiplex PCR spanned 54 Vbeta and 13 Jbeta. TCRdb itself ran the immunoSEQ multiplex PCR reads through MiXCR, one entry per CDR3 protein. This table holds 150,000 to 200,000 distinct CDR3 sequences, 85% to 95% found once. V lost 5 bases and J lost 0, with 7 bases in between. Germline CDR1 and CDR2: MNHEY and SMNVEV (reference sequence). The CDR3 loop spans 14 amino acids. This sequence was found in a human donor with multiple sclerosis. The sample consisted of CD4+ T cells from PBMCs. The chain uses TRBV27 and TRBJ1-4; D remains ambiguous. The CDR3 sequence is CASSRTATNEKLFF. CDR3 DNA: TGTGCCAGCAGTCGGACGGCAACTAATGAAAAACTGTTTTTT.